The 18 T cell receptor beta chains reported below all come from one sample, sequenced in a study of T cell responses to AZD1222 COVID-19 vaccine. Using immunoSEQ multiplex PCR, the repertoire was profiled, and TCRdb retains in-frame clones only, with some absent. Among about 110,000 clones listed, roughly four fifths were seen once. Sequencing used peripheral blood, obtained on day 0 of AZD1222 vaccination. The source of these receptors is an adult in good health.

The CDR3 DNA sequence: TGTGCCAGCAGCCCAAGAGGTCCCGGGACAGGGTCGTCCGGGGAGCTGTTTTTT. Translation gives CASSPRGPGTGSSGELFF. The rearrangement uses TRBV14 and TRBJ2-2, with TRBD1 matching 9 bases. Germline lookup yields CDR1 SGHDN and CDR2 FVKESK. V was clipped by 4 bases and J by 6 bases; unmatched bases: 15. This CDR3 region has 18 residues.

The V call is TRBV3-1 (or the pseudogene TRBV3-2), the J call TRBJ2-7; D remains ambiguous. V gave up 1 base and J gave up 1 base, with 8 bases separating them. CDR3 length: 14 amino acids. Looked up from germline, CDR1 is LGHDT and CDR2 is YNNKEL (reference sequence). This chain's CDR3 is CASSQVVGSYEQYF. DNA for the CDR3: TGTGCCAGCAGCCAAGTCGTCGGTTCCTACGAGCAGTACTTC.

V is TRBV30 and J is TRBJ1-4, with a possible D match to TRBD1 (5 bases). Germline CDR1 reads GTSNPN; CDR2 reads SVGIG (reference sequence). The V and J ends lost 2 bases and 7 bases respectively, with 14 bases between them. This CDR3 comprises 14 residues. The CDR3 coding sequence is TGTGCCTGGAGTCTGTTTGGGGGAGGTGAAAAACTGTTTTTT. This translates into CAWSLFGGGEKLFF.

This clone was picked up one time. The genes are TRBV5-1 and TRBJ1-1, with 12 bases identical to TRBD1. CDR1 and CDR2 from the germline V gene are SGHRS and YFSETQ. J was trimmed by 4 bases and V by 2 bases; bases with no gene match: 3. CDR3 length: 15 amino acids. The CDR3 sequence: CASSFEGQGATEAFF. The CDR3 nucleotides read TGCGCCAGCAGCTTCGAGGGACAGGGGGCCACTGAAGCTTTCTTT.

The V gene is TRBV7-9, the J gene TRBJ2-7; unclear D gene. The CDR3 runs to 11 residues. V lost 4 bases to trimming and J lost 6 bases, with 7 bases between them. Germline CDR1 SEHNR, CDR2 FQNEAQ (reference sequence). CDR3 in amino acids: CASSSGGEQYF. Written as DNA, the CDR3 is TGTGCCAGCAGCTCAGGCGGCGAGCAGTACTTC.

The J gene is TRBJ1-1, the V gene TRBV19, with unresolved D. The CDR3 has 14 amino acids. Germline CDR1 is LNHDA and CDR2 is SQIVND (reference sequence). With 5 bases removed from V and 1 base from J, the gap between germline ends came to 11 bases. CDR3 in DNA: TGTGCCAGTAGTGAAGGAGAACAGAACACTGAAGCTTTCTTT. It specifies CASSEGEQNTEAFF.

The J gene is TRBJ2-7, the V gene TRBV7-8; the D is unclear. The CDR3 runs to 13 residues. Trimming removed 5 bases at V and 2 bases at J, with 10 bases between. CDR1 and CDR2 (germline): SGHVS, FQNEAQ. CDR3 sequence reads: CASSARIAYEQYF. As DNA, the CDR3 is TGTGCCAGCAGCGCGCGGATCGCCTACGAGCAGTACTTC.

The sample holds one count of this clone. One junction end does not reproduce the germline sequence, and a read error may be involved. The CDR3 sequence is CASSAWDRGPPTSSSDF. Written as DNA, the CDR3 is TGTGCCAGCAGTGCGTGGGACAGGGGGCCTCCTACGAGCAGTAGCGACTTC. This rearrangement joins TRBV6-2 or TRBV6-3 to TRBJ2-7; 12 positions match TRBD1. This CDR3 spans 17 amino acids. The germline gives CDR1 MNHEY, CDR2 SVGEGT.

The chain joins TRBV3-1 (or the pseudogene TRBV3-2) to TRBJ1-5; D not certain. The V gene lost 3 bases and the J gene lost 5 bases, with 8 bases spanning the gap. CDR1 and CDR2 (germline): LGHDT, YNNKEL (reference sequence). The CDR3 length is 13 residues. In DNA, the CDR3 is TGTGCCAGCAGCCAGGGTTTTTATCAGCCCCAGCATTTT. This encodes CASSQGFYQPQHF.

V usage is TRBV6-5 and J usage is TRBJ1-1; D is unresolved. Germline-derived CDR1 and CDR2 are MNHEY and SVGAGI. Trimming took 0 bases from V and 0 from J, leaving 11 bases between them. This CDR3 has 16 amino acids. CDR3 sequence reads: CASSYSGFAMNTEAFF. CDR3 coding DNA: TGTGCCAGCAGTTACTCAGGGTTCGCGATGAACACTGAAGCTTTCTTT.

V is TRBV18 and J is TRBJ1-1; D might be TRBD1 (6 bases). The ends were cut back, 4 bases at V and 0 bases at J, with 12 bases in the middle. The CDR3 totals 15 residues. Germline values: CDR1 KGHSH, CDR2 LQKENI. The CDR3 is CASSRTATMNTEAFF. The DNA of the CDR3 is TGTGCCAGCTCACGGACAGCTACTATGAACACTGAAGCTTTCTTT.

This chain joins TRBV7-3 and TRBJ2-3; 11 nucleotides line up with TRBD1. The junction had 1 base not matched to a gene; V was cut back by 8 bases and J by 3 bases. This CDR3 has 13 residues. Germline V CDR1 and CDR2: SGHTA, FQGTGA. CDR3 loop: CASGQGATDTQYF. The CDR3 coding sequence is TGTGCCAGCGGACAGGGGGCAACAGATACGCAGTATTTT.

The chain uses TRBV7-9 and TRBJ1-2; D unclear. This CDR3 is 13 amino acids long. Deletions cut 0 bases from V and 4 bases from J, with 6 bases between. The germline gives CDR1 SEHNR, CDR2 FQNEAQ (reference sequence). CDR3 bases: TGTGCCAGCAGCTTAGCCGGTCCCTATGGCTACACCTTC. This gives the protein CASSLAGPYGYTF.

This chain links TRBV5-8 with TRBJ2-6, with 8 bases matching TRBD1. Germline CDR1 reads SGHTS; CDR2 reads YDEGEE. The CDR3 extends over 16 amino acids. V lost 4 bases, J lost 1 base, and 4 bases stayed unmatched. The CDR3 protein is CASSKGQASGANVLTF. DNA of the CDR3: TGTGCCAGCAGCAAGGGACAGGCGTCTGGGGCCAACGTCCTGACTTTC.

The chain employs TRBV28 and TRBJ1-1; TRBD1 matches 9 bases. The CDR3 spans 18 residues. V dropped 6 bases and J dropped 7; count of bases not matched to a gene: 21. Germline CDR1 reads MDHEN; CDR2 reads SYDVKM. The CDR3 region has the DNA TGTGCCAGCAGCCCAACACTTGGACAGGGGAAGGTTACCGGTGAAGCTTTCTTT. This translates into CASSPTLGQGKVTGEAFF. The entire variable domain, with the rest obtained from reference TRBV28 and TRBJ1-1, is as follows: DVKVTQSSRYLVKRTGEKVFLECVQDMDHENMFWYRQDPGLGLRLIYFSYDVKMKEKGDIPEGYSVSREKKERFSLILESASTNQTSMYLCASSPTLGQGKVTGEAFFGQGTRLTVV.

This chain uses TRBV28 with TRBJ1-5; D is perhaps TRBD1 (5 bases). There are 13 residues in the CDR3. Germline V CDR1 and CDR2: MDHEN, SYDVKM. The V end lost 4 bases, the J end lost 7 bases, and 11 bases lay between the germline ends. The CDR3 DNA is TGTGCCAGCAGTTCACCGACAGTCCAGCCCCAGCATTTT. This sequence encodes CASSSPTVQPQHF.

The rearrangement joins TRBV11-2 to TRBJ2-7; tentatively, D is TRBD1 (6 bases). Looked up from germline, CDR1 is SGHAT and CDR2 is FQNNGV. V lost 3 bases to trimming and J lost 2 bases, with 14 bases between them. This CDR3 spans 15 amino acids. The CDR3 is CASSFVRGRTYEQYF. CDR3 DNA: TGTGCCAGCAGCTTCGTCAGGGGTAGAACCTACGAGCAGTACTTC.

CDR3 DNA: TGCAGCGTTGAAAGGGGAAGGAGCACAGATACGCAGTATTTT. It encodes CSVERGRSTDTQYF. The V call is TRBV29-1, the J call TRBJ2-3, with a weak D call TRBD1 (5 bases). V gave up 2 bases and J gave up 0 bases, with 9 bases separating them. CDR1 and CDR2 from the germline V gene are SQVTM and ANQGSEA. The CDR3 is 14 amino acids.